This is a list of T cell receptor beta chains from one sample in a study of siplizumab effects on memory and regulatory T cells. The data were produced by immunoSEQ multiplex PCR, yet TCRdb's version contains in-frame clones alone and is incomplete. The sample includes about 91,000 clones, approximately 93% of them seen just once. Sequences were obtained from CD8+ T cells sorted from blood. The receptors derive from a human donor in good health. The CDR3 runs from the conserved cysteine through the conserved F or W. D genes are given only for firm matches. Clone size is shown for a subset of rows, as once, few, many or a class of expanded clone.

d_call,j_call,clone_size,v_call,cdr3_nt,cdr3_aa
TRBD1,TRBJ1-1,NA,TRBV5-1,TGCGCCAGCAGCGCAACAGGGGTAAATCGGAACACTGAAGCTTTCTTT,CASSATGVNRNTEAFF
NA,TRBJ2-5,NA,TRBV4-1,TGCGCCAGCAGCCTCGTGGGGGGGCTGGAGACCCAGTACTTC,CASSLVGGLETQYF
NA,TRBJ2-3,NA,TRBV13,TGTGCCAGCAGCCCGTCGGCTAGCACAGATACGCAGTATTTT,CASSPSASTDTQYF
NA,TRBJ2-7,NA,TRBV15,TGTGCCACCAGCAGAGAGGGGTCATCCTACGAGCAGTACTTC,CATSREGSSYEQYF
TRBD2,TRBJ2-5,NA,TRBV5-6,TGTGCCAGCAGCTTGGTGGGAGCGGGGGTAGAAGAGACCCAGTACTTC,CASSLVGAGVEETQYF
TRBD2,TRBJ2-3,NA,TRBV5-1,TGCGCCAGCAGCTTGGCCAGGCGAAGACTAGCGGGAGAGAGCACAGATACGCAGTATTTT,CASSLARRRLAGESTDTQYF
NA,TRBJ2-7,NA,TRBV4-3,TGCGCCAGCAGCCAAGAAACGGGGGTCTACGAGCAGTACTTC,CASSQETGVYEQYF
TRBD1,TRBJ2-7,NA,TRBV27,TGTGCCAGCGGGACAGGGGGCTTGAACGAGCAGTACTTC,CASGTGGLNEQYF
NA,TRBJ1-1,NA,TRBV5-1,TGCGCCAGCAGCTTGGATCCGGGGGCCGCTTTAGTTGAAGCTTTCTTT,CASSLDPGAALVEAFF
NA,TRBJ2-2,NA,TRBV9,TGTGCCAGCAGCGTAGGCAGGGGAGGCACCGGGGAGCTGTTTTTT,CASSVGRGGTGELFF
NA,TRBJ2-6,NA,TRBV7-9,TGTGCCGTGGGGTTGGGGGCCAACGTCCTGACTTTC,CAVGLGANVLTF
TRBD2,TRBJ2-3,NA,TRBV10-1,TGCGCCAGCAGTGAGTCGGCAGGAGCCGGGACTACTCCCACAGATACGCAGTATTTT,CASSESAGAGTTPTDTQYF
NA,TRBJ2-5,once,TRBV21-1,TGTGCCAGCAGCAAAGCGGAGCCAGATGAGACCCAGTACTTC,CASSKAEPDETQYF
NA,TRBJ2-7,medium-sized,TRBV11-3,TGTGCCAGCAGCTCTGGGGACCGCTCCTACGAGCAGTACTTC,CASSSGDRSYEQYF
NA,TRBJ2-7,NA,TRBV6-5,TGTGCCAGCAGTTACTCTTCGGGGAGAAACGAGCAGTACTTC,CASSYSSGRNEQYF
NA,TRBJ1-1,few,TRBV5-1,TGCGCCAGCAGCGACCGACAGTACGGTTATGCTTTCTTT,CASSDRQYGYAFF
TRBD2,TRBJ2-7,NA,TRBV12-5,TGTGCTAGTGGTTTGGCCGGACTAGCGTGGGACGAGCAGTACTTC,CASGLAGLAWDEQYF
TRBD2,TRBJ2-5,NA,TRBV27,TGTGCCAGCAGTTTTGTGGGAGCGGGAGTAGGAGAGACCCAGTACTTC,CASSFVGAGVGETQYF
TRBD1,TRBJ2-5,NA,TRBV13,TGTGCCAGCAGAGAGGGGGGACAGGGAAAAGAGACCCAGTACTTC,CASREGGQGKETQYF
NA,TRBJ2-3,NA,TRBV12-5,TGTGCTAGTGGGTCAGGGAGCCTCTCAGATACGCAGTATTTT,CASGSGSLSDTQYF
NA,TRBJ2-3,NA,TRBV30,TGTGCCTGGACCGAGTCAGGGGACCGCACAGATACGCAGTATTTT,CAWTESGDRTDTQYF
NA,TRBJ1-1,NA,TRBV6-1,TGTGCCAGCAGTGGGACGCCCGAAGGGATCCTGACTGAAGCTTTCTTT,CASSGTPEGILTEAFF
TRBD1,TRBJ2-7,once,TRBV27,TGTGCCAGCAGTTTAAGAGTCAGGGGGGAGCAGTACTTC,CASSLRVRGEQYF
NA,TRBJ2-1,once,TRBV7-9,TGTGCCAGCAGCTTGCCGGGACCCGGCGGTGAGCAGTTCTTC,CASSLPGPGGEQFF
TRBD1,TRBJ1-1,NA,TRBV7-9,TGTGCCAGCAGCCCCGGACAGGGGGCAGGAAGCGAGAACACTGAAGCTTTCTTT,CASSPGQGAGSENTEAFF
NA,TRBJ1-3,NA,TRBV9,TGTGCCAGCAACTCTGGGGGAACTGGAAACACCATATATTTT,CASNSGGTGNTIYF
TRBD2,TRBJ2-3,NA,TRBV7-3,TGTGCCAGCAGCCCTAGCGGGGAGACAGATACGCAGTATTTT,CASSPSGETDTQYF
TRBD1,TRBJ1-4,NA,TRBV9,TGTGCCAGCAGCGTAAGCGACAGGGCCAATGAAAAACTGTTTTTT,CASSVSDRANEKLFF
TRBD2,TRBJ2-7,once,TRBV27,TGTGCCAGCAGTCCGAGACTAGCGGGAGGTTACGAGCAGTACTTC,CASSPRLAGGYEQYF
TRBD2,TRBJ2-1,NA,TRBV27,TGTGCCAGCAAACTATCAAAGGCTAGCGGGGGGTTTAGCTCCTACAATGAGCAGTTCTTC,CASKLSKASGGFSSYNEQFF
NA,TRBJ1-3,NA,TRBV4-3,TGCGCCAGCAGCCAAGACAGGGTGGGAAACACCATATATTTT,CASSQDRVGNTIYF
NA,TRBJ2-7,NA,TRBV5-1,TGCGCCAGCAGTCGGGACGGTACCTACGAGCAGTACTTC,CASSRDGTYEQYF
NA,TRBJ1-2,NA,TRBV9,TGTGCCAGCAGCGCTAGAGCAGGGCGCGGCTACACCTTC,CASSARAGRGYTF
NA,TRBJ2-7,NA,TRBV4-1,TGCGCCAGCAGCCAAGCATTGGTGACGGGAGCCTACGAGCAGTACTTC,CASSQALVTGAYEQYF
NA,TRBJ2-5,NA,TRBV13,TGTGCCAGCACCCAAGGAGAGGAGGAGACCCAGTACTTC,CASTQGEEETQYF
NA,TRBJ2-2,NA,TRBV7-9,TGTGCCAGCAGCTTAAGAAGGGATGGCGGGGAGCTGTTTTTT,CASSLRRDGGELFF
NA,TRBJ2-1,NA,TRBV13,TGTGCCAGCAGCTTAGGCTTTCAGCGAGGGGATGAGCAGTTCTTC,CASSLGFQRGDEQFF
NA,TRBJ1-2,NA,TRBV7-9,TGTGCCAGCAGCGCCACAGGAAGAGGCTACACCTTC,CASSATGRGYTF
TRBD2,TRBJ2-1,NA,TRBV4-2,TGTGCCAGCAGCCAAGTCGGGCTAGCGGTACGGAGCTCCTACAATGAGCAGTTCTTC,CASSQVGLAVRSSYNEQFF
TRBD2,TRBJ2-1,NA,TRBV29-1,TGCAGCGTTGTGTCGGGACTAGCGAACAATGAGCAGTTCTTC,CSVVSGLANNEQFF
NA,TRBJ2-7,NA,TRBV5-6,TGTGCCAGCAGCCCGGGGGACGGGACCTACGAGCAGTACTTC,CASSPGDGTYEQYF
NA,TRBJ1-2,NA,TRBV13,TGTGCCAGCAGACCTCAAGGGGAGATGAACTATGGCTACACCTTC,CASRPQGEMNYGYTF
TRBD1,TRBJ2-2,NA,TRBV2,TGTGCCAGCAGTGACGACCCCGACAGGGGGCACCGGACCGGGGAGCTGTTTTTT,CASSDDPDRGHRTGELFF
NA,TRBJ1-2,NA,TRBV5-6,TGTGCCAGCAGAGTATCGGGACAAGGGAACTATGGCTACACCTTC,CASRVSGQGNYGYTF
TRBD1,TRBJ2-5,NA,TRBV7-6,TGTGCCAGCAGCTGGGACAGGGGAGCGGAGACCCAGTACTTC,CASSWDRGAETQYF
NA,TRBJ2-3,NA,TRBV4-3,TGCGCCAGCAGCCAAGATTCGATGGATACGCAGTATTTT,CASSQDSMDTQYF
NA,TRBJ2-7,NA,TRBV7-9,TGTGCCAGCAGCCACACGGAGGTCTACGAGCAGTACTTC,CASSHTEVYEQYF
NA,TRBJ1-4,NA,TRBV15,TGTGCCACCAGATCGACGGGGGATAATGAAAAACTGTTTTTT,CATRSTGDNEKLFF
NA,TRBJ2-3,NA,TRBV2,TGTGCCAGTGAGGGGGAAAGGTTGGCGCAGTATTTT,CASEGERLAQYF
TRBD2,TRBJ2-5,NA,TRBV9,TGTGCCAGCAGCGTAGTCTCGGGAGGAAGGACCCAGTACTTC,CASSVVSGGRTQYF
NA,TRBJ1-5,NA,TRBV27,TGTGCCAGCACTTCCCACCCCCCCGGAGGTCAGCCCCAGCATTTT,CASTSHPPGGQPQHF
NA,TRBJ1-2,NA,TRBV6-5,TGTGCCAGCAGACCGGACGGGAACTATGGCTACACCTTC,CASRPDGNYGYTF
NA,TRBJ2-5,NA,TRBV5-8,TGTGCCAGCAGCTTGGCGCCCGGCGAGGGACAAGAGACCCAGTACTTC,CASSLAPGEGQETQYF